A single sample is the source of the 30 T cell receptor beta chains below, sequenced in a study of blood T cell repertoires in COVID-19. The protocol was immunoSEQ multiplex PCR, while the TCRdb copy is restricted to in-frame clones and leaves out a portion. The top ten hold 3% to 3.5% of the sample, which has approximately 200,000 clones, around 85% seen once. The sequenced material came from PBMCs or T cells enriched from blood (not recorded which). The origin of the receptors is a woman aged 25 to 45 who had recovered from COVID-19.

The genes are TRBV2 and TRBJ1-6; TRBD1 matches 9 bases. Germline assignment: CDR1 SNHLY and CDR2 FYNNEI. The ends lost 9 bases at V and 4 bases at J; junction bases unmatched: 7. The CDR3 is 15 amino acids. The CDR3 DNA reads as TGTGCCAGTAAAACAGGGGGCGCGTATAATTCACCCCTCCACTTT. Protein product: CASKTGGAYNSPLHF.

CDR3 in amino acids: CASRGGLAPQETQYF. The CDR3 region has the DNA TGTGCCAGCAGGGGGGGACTAGCCCCCCAAGAGACCCAGTACTTC. The chain is built from TRBV2 and TRBJ2-5, with 9 bases identical to TRBD2. The CDR3 consists of 15 residues. The J segment lost 1 base and the V segment lost 6 bases, leaving 6 bases of the junction unmatched. Germline CDR1 reads SNHLY; CDR2 reads FYNNEI.

The J gene is TRBJ2-1, the V gene TRBV6-1; TRBD2 agrees at 7 bases. This CDR3 spans 14 amino acids. The germline CDR1 and CDR2 sequences are MNHNS and SASEGT. Trimming cost V 1 base and J 8 bases; bases outside gene matches: 5. For the CDR3, the DNA is TGTGCCAGCAGTGAAGATCATGCGGGAGATGAGCAGTTCTTC. Its protein is CASSEDHAGDEQFF.

The gene calls are TRBV5-8 and TRBJ2-3; D ambiguous. V was clipped by 2 bases and J by 3 bases, with 4 bases between them. Germline assignment: CDR1 SGHTS and CDR2 YDEGEE. This CDR3 is 12 amino acids long. The CDR3 coding sequence is TGTGCCAGCAGCTTCCAAACAGATACGCAGTATTTT. It encodes CASSFQTDTQYF.

The chain links TRBV29-1 to TRBJ1-4; D may be TRBD1 (5 bases). The V and J ends lost 6 bases and 4 bases respectively, with 12 bases between them. The CDR3 loop spans 13 amino acids. Germline loops: CDR1 SQVTM, CDR2 ANQGSEA. For the CDR3, the DNA is TGCAGCGTCCACAGGAACAGTAATGAAAAACTGTTTTTT. It codes for CSVHRNSNEKLFF.

This sequence joins TRBV7-2 and TRBJ2-2, with unresolved D. The CDR3 sequence is 15 residues long. The germline gives CDR1 SGHTA, CDR2 FQGNSA. Trimming left V 0 bases short and J 4 bases short, with 9 bases between. This CDR3 reads CASSLASASTGELFF. Written as DNA, the CDR3 is TGTGCCAGCAGCTTAGCCAGCGCCTCCACCGGGGAGCTGTTTTTT.

The chain employs TRBV6-4 and TRBJ1-1; TRBD1 agrees at 7 bases. V lost 3 bases, J lost 2 bases, and 6 bases stayed unmatched. Germline values: CDR1 MRHNA, CDR2 SNTAGT. This CDR3 has 15 amino acids. The CDR3 DNA sequence: TGTGCCAGCAGTGATAAGGGGGCAGGCAACACTGAAGCTTTCTTT. Translating it yields CASSDKGAGNTEAFF.

The V gene is TRBV3-1 (or the pseudogene TRBV3-2), the J gene TRBJ2-1; TRBD1 matches 9 bases. This CDR3 is built from 16 residues. Germline V CDR1 and CDR2: LGHDT, YNNKEL (reference sequence). J gave up 8 bases and V 1 base, and 9 bases lay outside the gene matches. CDR3 DNA sequence: TGTGCCAGCAGCCAAGCCCCGACAGGGGGTAACGATGAGCAGTTCTTC. Its translation: CASSQAPTGGNDEQFF.

The chain is built from TRBV2 and TRBJ1-5; D remains ambiguous. The V gene's germline CDR1 is SNHLY and CDR2 FYNNEI. The CDR3 spans 14 residues. V was cut by 2 bases and J by 7 bases, with 12 bases left in between. The CDR3 nucleotides are TGTGCCAGCAGTGAACGGAGGGTTGAACAGCCCCAGCATTTT. It translates to CASSERRVEQPQHF.

The chain links TRBV28 to TRBJ1-4; no clear D gene. Germline lookup yields CDR1 MDHEN and CDR2 SYDVKM. Trimming took 5 bases from V and 1 from J, leaving 11 bases between them. The CDR3 is 15 amino acids. CDR3 amino acids: CASSPGVGTNEKLFF. The CDR3 DNA is TGTGCCAGCAGTCCCGGGGTTGGAACTAATGAAAAACTGTTTTTT. Full variable domain (remainder filled in from reference TRBV28 and TRBJ1-4): DVKVTQSSRYLVKRTGEKVFLECVQDMDHENMFWYRQDPGLGLRLIYFSYDVKMKEKGDIPEGYSVSREKKERFSLILESASTNQTSMYLCASSPGVGTNEKLFFGSGTQLSVL.

The rearrangement links TRBV7-2 to TRBJ1-1, with 7 bases fitting TRBD1. With 5 bases clipped from V and 0 bases from J, the junction kept 6 bases outside the gene matches. The CDR3 totals 15 residues. Germline V CDR1 and CDR2: SGHTA, FQGNSA. The CDR3 region is CASSPRQGLNTEAFF. The CDR3 DNA reads as TGTGCCAGCAGCCCAAGACAGGGCTTGAACACTGAAGCTTTCTTT.

The J gene is TRBJ1-5, the V gene TRBV2, with TRBD1 matching over 10 bases. Unmatched junction bases numbered 3, after V lost 1 base and J lost 6 bases. The CDR3 consists of 15 residues. Germline CDR1 SNHLY, CDR2 FYNNEI. The CDR3 region is CASSEGGQGSQPQHF. The CDR3, as DNA: TGTGCCAGCAGTGAAGGGGGACAGGGGTCTCAGCCCCAGCATTTT. Drawing the rest from reference TRBV2 and TRBJ1-5, the complete variable domain is EPEVTQTPSHQVTQMGQEVILRCVPISNHLYFYWYRQILGQKVEFLVSFYNNEISEKSEIFDDQFSVERPDGSNFTLKIRSTKLEDSAMYFCASSEGGQGSQPQHFGDGTRLSIL.

Only a few counts were recorded for this clone. The rearrangement uses TRBV23-1 and TRBJ2-3, with TRBD2 as a possible D gene (7 bases). TRBV23-1 is an ORF, and what it does is uncertain. The CDR3 is 19 amino acids. V dropped 0 bases and J dropped 2 bases, with 21 bases sitting between them. CDR3 in amino acids: CASSQSRTSRGAYTDTQYF. The CDR3 region has the DNA TGCGCCAGCAGTCAATCTCGGACTAGTCGGGGGGCCTACACAGATACGCAGTATTTT.

For this clone: This same CDR3 is encoded by further DNA sequences in the sample. The gene calls are TRBV5-1 and TRBJ1-4, with TRBD1 identical over 8 bases. The CDR3 totals 16 residues. The ends lost 4 bases at V and 7 bases at J; junction bases unmatched: 12. Germline CDR1 SGHRS, CDR2 YFSETQ. CDR3 in DNA: TGCGCCAGCAGCCCTGGACAGGGCCGGATTAGTGAAAAACTGTTTTTT. Amino acid sequence: CASSPGQGRISEKLFF.

The rearrangement uses TRBV6-4 and TRBJ1-6; TRBD1 matches 7 bases. There are 15 residues in the CDR3. In germline, CDR1 is MRHNA, CDR2 SNTAGT. J gave up 7 bases and V 7 bases, and 10 bases lay outside the gene matches. This CDR3 reads CASKIDRAGNSPLHF. CDR3 nucleotide sequence: TGTGCCAGCAAAATCGACAGGGCGGGGAATTCACCCCTCCACTTT.

J is TRBJ1-1 and V is TRBV27, with unresolved D. The V gene's germline CDR1 is MNHEY and CDR2 SMNVEV (reference sequence). Trimming took off 3 bases at V and 5 bases at J, with 13 bases between the two ends. This CDR3 has 14 amino acids. The CDR3 DNA follows: TGTGCCAGCAGTTTTTCCAAAACTAGGACTGAAGCTTTCTTT. This codes for CASSFSKTRTEAFF.

The V and J genes are TRBV7-3 and TRBJ2-1; D is possibly TRBD1 (5 bases). The ends were cut back, 5 bases at V and 1 base at J, with 15 bases in the middle. The CDR3 contains 16 residues. Germline values: CDR1 SGHTA, CDR2 FQGTGA. The chain's CDR3 is CASSLRGGLSYNEQFF. Here the CDR3 DNA reads TGTGCCAGCAGCCTTAGGGGCGGTCTATCCTACAATGAGCAGTTCTTC.

The chain carries TRBV7-8 and TRBJ2-3; TRBD2 agrees at 8 bases. The CDR3 runs 18 residues. Germline V gives CDR1 SGHVS, CDR2 FQNEAQ. With 2 bases clipped from V and 4 bases from J, the junction kept 14 bases outside the gene matches. The CDR3, as DNA: TGTGCCAGCAGCTTAAAGAGCGGGGGCGTTATTGTCGCAGATACGCAGTATTTT. This codes for CASSLKSGGVIVADTQYF.

The chain carries TRBV5-1 and TRBJ1-2; D remains unclear. The CDR3 is 15 amino acids. The V end lost 0 bases, the J end lost 1 base, and 10 bases lay between the germline ends. CDR1 and CDR2 from the germline V gene are SGHRS and YFSETQ. CDR3 sequence (DNA): TGCGCCAGCAGCTTGGATCTATTTTATAACTATGGCTACACCTTC. Translation gives CASSLDLFYNYGYTF.

The chain recombines TRBV18 with TRBJ1-6; 10 bases fit TRBD1. Germline V CDR1 and CDR2: KGHSH, LQKENI. V lost 4 bases to trimming and J lost 10 bases; unmatched junction nucleotides: 4. The length of the CDR3 is 14 residues. The CDR3 protein is CASSQDRGLSPLHF. Here the CDR3 DNA reads TGTGCCAGCTCACAGGACAGGGGGTTGTCACCCCTCCACTTT.

The J gene is TRBJ2-7, the V gene TRBV21-1; the table's D call, TRBD1, has no DNA check behind it. TRBV21-1 is a documented pseudogene. This CDR3 has 13 amino acids. This CDR3 is CASNRDRYYEQYV. CDR3 sequence (DNA): TGTGCCAGCAATCGGGACAGATACTACGAGCAGTACGTC.

J is TRBJ2-1 and V is TRBV5-4; TRBD2 matches at 7 bases. The V segment lost 4 bases and the J segment 8 bases; nucleotides outside the gene matches: 9. The CDR3 length is 14 residues. CDR1 and CDR2 (germline): SGHNT, YYREEE (reference sequence). This CDR3 is CASSSRDYLDEQFF. In DNA, the CDR3 is TGTGCCAGCAGCAGCCGGGACTATTTGGATGAGCAGTTCTTC.

The DNA of the CDR3 is TGTGCCACCAGTGATTCGGGGAGTTCCCGGGGAGGCTACACCTTC. Protein sequence: CATSDSGSSRGGYTF. The genes are TRBV24-1 and TRBJ1-2; no definite D call. Germline V gene data show CDR1 as KGHDR and CDR2 as SFDVKD. With 2 bases removed from V and 8 bases from J, the gap between germline ends came to 17 bases. This CDR3 region has 15 residues.

This chain links TRBV5-1 with TRBJ1-2; perhaps TRBD1 as D (5 bases). Germline V lookup: CDR1 SGHRS, CDR2 YFSETQ. CDR3 length: 15 residues. V gave up 0 bases and J gave up 4 bases, with 13 bases separating them. In DNA, the CDR3 is TGCGCCAGCAGCTTGGGAGACAGTACCTCCTATGGCTACACCTTC. It specifies CASSLGDSTSYGYTF.

With respect to this clone: Other DNA sequences in the same sample also yield this CDR3. CDR3 loop: CASSLGHTDTQYF. CDR3 in DNA: TGTGCCAGCAGCTTAGGACACACAGATACGCAGTATTTT. The gene calls are TRBV7-2 and TRBJ2-3; no clear D. The CDR3 is made up of 13 amino acids. Deletions cut 1 base from V and 2 bases from J, with 4 bases between. Germline V gives CDR1 SGHTA, CDR2 FQGNSA.

The chain combines TRBV12-2 with TRBJ2-7; TRBD1, as called in the table, went unchecked against the DNA. TRBV12-2 is reported as a pseudogene. The CDR3 extends over 17 amino acids. The CDR3 DNA reads as TGTGCAAGTCGCTTAGCGGCGCGGACAGGGGTCGTCTACGAGCAGTACGTC. It yields the protein CASRLAARTGVVYEQYV.

The rearrangement uses TRBV7-2 and TRBJ2-1, with TRBD2 matching 10 bases. CDR1 is SGHTA and CDR2 is FQGNSA in the germline V gene. The CDR3 has 15 residues. Losses at the gene ends were 2 bases for V and 4 bases for J; bases not matched to a gene: 2. The CDR3 DNA reads TGTGCCAGCAGCTTAAGCGGGGGGGGTTACAATGAGCAGTTCTTC. Amino acids: CASSLSGGGYNEQFF.

This clone was counted a few times. The V gene is TRBV7-8, the J gene TRBJ1-4; the D is unclear. Germline V CDR1 and CDR2: SGHVS, FQNEAQ. V was clipped by 2 bases and J by 3 bases, with 7 bases between them. This CDR3 is 14 amino acids long. The CDR3 DNA reads as TGTGCCAGCAGCTTACTGAGATCTAATGAAAAACTGTTTTTT. Translating it yields CASSLLRSNEKLFF.

The CDR3: CASSWDLNYGYTF. CDR3 sequence (DNA): TGTGCCAGCAGCTGGGACTTGAACTATGGCTACACCTTC. The V gene is TRBV12-3 or TRBV12-4, the J gene TRBJ1-2, with D possibly TRBD1 on 5 matching bases. The CDR3 covers 13 residues. V lost 6 bases, J lost 2 bases, and 10 bases lay in between.

This clone was observed a single time. V and J are TRBV5-1 and TRBJ1-2, with TRBD1 matching over 9 bases. The V and J ends lost 4 bases and 4 bases, in that order; junction bases with no gene match: 2. The CDR3 runs 13 residues. CDR1 and CDR2 (germline): SGHRS, YFSETQ. CDR3 residues: CASSEGQGYGYTF. The CDR3 region has the DNA TGCGCCAGCAGCGAGGGACAGGGCTATGGCTACACCTTC.